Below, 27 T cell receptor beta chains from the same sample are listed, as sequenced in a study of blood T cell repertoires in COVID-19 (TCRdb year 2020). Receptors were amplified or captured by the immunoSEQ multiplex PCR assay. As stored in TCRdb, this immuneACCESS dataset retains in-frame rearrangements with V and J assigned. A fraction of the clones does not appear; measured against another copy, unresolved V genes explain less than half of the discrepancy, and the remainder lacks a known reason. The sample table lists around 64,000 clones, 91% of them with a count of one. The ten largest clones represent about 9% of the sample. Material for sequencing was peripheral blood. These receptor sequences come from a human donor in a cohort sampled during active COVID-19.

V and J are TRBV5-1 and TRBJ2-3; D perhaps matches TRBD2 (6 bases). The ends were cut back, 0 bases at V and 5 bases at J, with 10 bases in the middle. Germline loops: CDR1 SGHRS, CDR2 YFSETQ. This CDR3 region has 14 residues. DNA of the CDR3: TGCGCCAGCAGCTTGGCGGGAGTGGTAGATACGCAGTATTTT. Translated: CASSLAGVVDTQYF.

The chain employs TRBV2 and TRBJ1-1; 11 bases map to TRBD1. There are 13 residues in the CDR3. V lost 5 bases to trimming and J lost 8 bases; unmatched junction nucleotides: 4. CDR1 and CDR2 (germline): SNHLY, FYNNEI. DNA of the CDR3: TGTGCCAGCAGTCGGGACAGGGGGTCCGAAGCTTTCTTT. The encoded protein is CASSRDRGSEAFF.

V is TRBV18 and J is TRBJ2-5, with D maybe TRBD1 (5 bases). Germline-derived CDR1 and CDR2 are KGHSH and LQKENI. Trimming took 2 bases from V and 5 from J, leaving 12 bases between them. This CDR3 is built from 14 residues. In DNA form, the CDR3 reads TGTGCCAGCTCACCAGGCCCAGGGATGGAGACCCAGTACTTC. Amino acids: CASSPGPGMETQYF.

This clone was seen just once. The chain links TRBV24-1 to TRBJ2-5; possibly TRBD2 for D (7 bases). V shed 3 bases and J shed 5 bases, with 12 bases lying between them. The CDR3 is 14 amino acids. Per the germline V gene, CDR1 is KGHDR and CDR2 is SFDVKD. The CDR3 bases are TGTGCCACCAGTGATGTTGCGGGGGCTGAGACCCAGTACTTC. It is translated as CATSDVAGAETQYF.

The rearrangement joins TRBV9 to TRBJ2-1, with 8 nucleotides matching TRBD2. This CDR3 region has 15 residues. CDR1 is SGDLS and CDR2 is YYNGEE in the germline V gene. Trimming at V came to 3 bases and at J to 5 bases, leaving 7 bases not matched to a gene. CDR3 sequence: CASSGSGGRNNEQFF. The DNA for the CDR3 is TGTGCCAGCAGCGGGAGCGGGGGCCGCAACAATGAGCAGTTCTTC.

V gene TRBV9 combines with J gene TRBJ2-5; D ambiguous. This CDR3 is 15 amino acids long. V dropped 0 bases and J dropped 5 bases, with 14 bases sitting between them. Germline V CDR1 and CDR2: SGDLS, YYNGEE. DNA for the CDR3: TGTGCCAGCAGCGTAGAGGTCGGCTTCGGGGAGACCCAGTACTTC. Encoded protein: CASSVEVGFGETQYF.

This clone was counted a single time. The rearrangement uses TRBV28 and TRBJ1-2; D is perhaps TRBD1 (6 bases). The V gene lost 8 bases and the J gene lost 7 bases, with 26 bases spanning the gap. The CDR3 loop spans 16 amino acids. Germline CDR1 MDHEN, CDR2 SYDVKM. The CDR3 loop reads CASSNSIGGALGGYTF. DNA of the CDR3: TGTGCCAGCTCGAATTCGATAGGGGGGGCTCTCGGTGGCTACACCTTC.

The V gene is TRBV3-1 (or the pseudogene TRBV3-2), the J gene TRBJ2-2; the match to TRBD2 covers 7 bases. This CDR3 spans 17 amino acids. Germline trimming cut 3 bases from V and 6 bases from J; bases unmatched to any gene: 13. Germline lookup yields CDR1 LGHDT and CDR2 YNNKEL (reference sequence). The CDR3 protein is CASSQTPGSGGPGELFF. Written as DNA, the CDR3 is TGTGCCAGCAGCCAGACGCCGGGTTCGGGAGGACCCGGGGAGCTGTTTTTT.

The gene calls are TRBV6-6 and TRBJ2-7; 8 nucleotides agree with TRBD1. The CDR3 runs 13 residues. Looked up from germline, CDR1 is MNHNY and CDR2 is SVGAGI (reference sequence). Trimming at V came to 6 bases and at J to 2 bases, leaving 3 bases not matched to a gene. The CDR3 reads CASSRGQAYEQYF. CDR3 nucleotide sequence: TGTGCCAGCAGCCGGGGACAGGCCTACGAGCAGTACTTC.

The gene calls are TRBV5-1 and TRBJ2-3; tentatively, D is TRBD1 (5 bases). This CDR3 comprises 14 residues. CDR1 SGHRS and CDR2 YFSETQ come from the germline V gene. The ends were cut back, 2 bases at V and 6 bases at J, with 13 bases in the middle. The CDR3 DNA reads TGCGCCAGCAGCTTCCAACCTGGGGCGGATACGCAGTATTTT. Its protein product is CASSFQPGADTQYF.

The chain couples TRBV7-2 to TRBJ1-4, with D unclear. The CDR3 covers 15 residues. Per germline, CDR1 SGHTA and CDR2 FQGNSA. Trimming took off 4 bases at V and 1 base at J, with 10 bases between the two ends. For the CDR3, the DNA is TGTGCCAGCAGCTCCTCCAGTGGAACTAATGAAAAACTGTTTTTT. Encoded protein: CASSSSSGTNEKLFF.

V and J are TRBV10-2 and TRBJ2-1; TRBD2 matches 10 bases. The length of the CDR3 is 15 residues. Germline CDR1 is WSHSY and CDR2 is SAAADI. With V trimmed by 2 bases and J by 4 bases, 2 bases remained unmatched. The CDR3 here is CASSEGAGGYNEQFF. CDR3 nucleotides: TGCGCCAGCAGTGAGGGAGCGGGAGGGTACAATGAGCAGTTCTTC.

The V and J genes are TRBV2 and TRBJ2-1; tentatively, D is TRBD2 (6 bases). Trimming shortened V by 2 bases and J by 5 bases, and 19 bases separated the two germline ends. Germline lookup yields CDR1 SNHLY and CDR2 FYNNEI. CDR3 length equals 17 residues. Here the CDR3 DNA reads TGTGCCAGCAGTGAAAGGTTAGGGGTAGCGGAGCACAATGAGCAGTTCTTC. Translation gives CASSERLGVAEHNEQFF. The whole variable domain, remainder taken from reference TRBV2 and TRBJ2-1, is EPEVTQTPSHQVTQMGQEVILRCVPISNHLYFYWYRQILGQKVEFLVSFYNNEISEKSEIFDDQFSVERPDGSNFTLKIRSTKLEDSAMYFCASSERLGVAEHNEQFFGPGTRLTVL.

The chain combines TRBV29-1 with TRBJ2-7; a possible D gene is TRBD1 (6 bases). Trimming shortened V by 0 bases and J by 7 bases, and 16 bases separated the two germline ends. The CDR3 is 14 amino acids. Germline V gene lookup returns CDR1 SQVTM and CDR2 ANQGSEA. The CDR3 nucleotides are TGCAGCGTTGAAGACGGCAGGGGCGTAAGAGAGCAGTACTTC. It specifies CSVEDGRGVREQYF.

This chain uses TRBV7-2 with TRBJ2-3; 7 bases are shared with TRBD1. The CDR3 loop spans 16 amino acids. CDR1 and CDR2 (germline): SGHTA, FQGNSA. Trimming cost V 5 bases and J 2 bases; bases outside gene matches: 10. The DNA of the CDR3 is TGTGCCAGCAGCACAGGGGTCGACAGGGTCACAGATACGCAGTATTTT. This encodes CASSTGVDRVTDTQYF.

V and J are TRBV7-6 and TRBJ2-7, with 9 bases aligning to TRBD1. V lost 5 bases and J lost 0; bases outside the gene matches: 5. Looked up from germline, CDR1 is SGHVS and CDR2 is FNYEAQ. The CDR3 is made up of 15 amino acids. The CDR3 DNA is TGTGCCAGCAGCCCGACAGGGGGGAGCTCCTACGAGCAGTACTTC. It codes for CASSPTGGSSYEQYF.

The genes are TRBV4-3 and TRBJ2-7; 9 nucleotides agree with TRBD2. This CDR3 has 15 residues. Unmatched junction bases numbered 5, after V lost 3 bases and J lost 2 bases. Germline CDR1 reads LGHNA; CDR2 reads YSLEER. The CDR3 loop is CASSQTIAGAYEQYF. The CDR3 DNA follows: TGCGCCAGCAGCCAGACCATAGCGGGGGCCTACGAGCAGTACTTC.

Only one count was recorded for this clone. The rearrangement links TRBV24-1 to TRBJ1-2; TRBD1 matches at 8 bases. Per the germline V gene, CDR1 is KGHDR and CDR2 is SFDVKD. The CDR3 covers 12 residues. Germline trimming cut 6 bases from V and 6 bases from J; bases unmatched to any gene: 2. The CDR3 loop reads CATSLTGDGYTF. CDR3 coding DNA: TGTGCCACCAGTTTGACAGGGGATGGCTACACCTTC.

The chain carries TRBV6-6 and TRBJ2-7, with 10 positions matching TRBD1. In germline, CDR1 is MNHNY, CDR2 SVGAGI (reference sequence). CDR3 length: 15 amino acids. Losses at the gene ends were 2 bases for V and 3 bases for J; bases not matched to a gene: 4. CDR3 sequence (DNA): TGTGCCAGCAGTTACACGACAGGGGGCGGCTACGAGCAGTACTTC. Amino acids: CASSYTTGGGYEQYF.

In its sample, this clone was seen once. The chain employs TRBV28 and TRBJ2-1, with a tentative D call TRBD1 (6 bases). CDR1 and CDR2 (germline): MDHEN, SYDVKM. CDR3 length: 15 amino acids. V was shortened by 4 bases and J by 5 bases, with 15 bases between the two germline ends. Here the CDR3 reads CASSSPGQWDNEQFF. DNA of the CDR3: TGTGCCAGCAGTTCCCCGGGACAATGGGACAATGAGCAGTTCTTC.

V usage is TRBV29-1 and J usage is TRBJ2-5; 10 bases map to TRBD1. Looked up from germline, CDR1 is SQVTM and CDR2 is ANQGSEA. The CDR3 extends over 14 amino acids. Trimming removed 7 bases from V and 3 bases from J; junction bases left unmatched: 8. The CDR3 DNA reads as TGCAGCGGTCAGGACGGGACAGGGGAAGAGACCCAGTACTTC. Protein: CSGQDGTGEETQYF.

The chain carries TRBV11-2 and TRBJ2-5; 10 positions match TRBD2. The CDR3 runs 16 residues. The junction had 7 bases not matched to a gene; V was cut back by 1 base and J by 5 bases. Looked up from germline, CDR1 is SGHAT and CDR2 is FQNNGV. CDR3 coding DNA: TGTGCCAGCAGCTTAGTGTCGAGCGGGGGGGCCGAGACCCAGTACTTC. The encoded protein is CASSLVSSGGAETQYF.

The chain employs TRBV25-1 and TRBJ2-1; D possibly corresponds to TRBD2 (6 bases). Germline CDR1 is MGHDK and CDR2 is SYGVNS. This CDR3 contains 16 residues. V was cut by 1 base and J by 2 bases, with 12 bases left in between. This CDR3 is CASSEWSGSTYNEQFF. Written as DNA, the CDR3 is TGTGCCAGCAGTGAATGGAGCGGGTCAACCTACAATGAGCAGTTCTTC.

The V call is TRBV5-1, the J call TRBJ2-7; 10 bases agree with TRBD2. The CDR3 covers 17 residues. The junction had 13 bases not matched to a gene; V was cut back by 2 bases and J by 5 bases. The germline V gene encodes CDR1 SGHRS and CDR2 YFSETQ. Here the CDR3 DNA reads TGCGCCAGCAGCTTTGTCCAGCGGGGGGGCCTACACAACGAGCAGTACTTC. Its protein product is CASSFVQRGGLHNEQYF.

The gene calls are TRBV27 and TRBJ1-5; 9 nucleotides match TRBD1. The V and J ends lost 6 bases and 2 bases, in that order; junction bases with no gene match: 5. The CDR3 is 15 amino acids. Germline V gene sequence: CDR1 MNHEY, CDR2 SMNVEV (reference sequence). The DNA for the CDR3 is TGTGCCAGCAGGCCCCGGACAGGGGGCAATCAGCCCCAGCATTTT. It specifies CASRPRTGGNQPQHF.

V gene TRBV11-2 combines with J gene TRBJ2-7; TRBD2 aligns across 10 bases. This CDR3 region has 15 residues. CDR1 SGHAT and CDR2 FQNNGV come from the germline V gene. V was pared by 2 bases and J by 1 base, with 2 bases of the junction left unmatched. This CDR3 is CASSLILAGSYEQYF. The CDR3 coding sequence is TGTGCCAGCAGCTTAATACTAGCGGGATCCTACGAGCAGTACTTC. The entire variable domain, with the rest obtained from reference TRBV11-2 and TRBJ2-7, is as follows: EAGVAQSPRYKIIEKRQSVAFWCNPISGHATLYWYQQILGQGPKLLIQFQNNGVVDDSQLPKDRFSAERLKGVDSTLKIQPAKLEDSAVYLCASSLILAGSYEQYFGPGTRLTVT.

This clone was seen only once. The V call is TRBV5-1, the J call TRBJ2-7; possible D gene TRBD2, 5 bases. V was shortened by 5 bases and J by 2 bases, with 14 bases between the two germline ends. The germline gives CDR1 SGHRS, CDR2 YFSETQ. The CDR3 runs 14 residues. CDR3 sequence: CASRMRGGPYEQYF. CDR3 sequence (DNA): TGCGCCAGCAGGATGCGTGGCGGGCCCTACGAGCAGTACTTC.